The clone carrying this T cell receptor beta chain was observed many times. The data belong to a study of T-cell reconstitution after alpha-beta-depleted transplantation in children. The CDR3 spans 15 residues. CDR1 is SGHTA and CDR2 is FQGNSA in the germline V gene. Trimming stripped 4 bases from V and 4 bases from J, with 14 bases between. Preparing the TCRbeta library involved the use of unique molecular identifiers. TCRdb recomputed calls from the PCR reads with MiXCR, one row per CDR3 protein. The sample records approximately 640,000 distinct CDR3 sequences, 16% being singletons. The clonotype was recovered from a human donor who donated a stem cell graft to a child with acute myeloid leukemia. The source material was PBMCs from the stem cell graft donor, sampled from the stem cell graft. The chain carries TRBV7-2 and TRBJ1-5; TRBD1 is a possible D gene (5 bases). The CDR3 DNA is TGTGCCAGCAGCTCCCAGGTGACAGAGAATCAGCCCCAGCATTTT. This codes for CASSSQVTENQPQHF.